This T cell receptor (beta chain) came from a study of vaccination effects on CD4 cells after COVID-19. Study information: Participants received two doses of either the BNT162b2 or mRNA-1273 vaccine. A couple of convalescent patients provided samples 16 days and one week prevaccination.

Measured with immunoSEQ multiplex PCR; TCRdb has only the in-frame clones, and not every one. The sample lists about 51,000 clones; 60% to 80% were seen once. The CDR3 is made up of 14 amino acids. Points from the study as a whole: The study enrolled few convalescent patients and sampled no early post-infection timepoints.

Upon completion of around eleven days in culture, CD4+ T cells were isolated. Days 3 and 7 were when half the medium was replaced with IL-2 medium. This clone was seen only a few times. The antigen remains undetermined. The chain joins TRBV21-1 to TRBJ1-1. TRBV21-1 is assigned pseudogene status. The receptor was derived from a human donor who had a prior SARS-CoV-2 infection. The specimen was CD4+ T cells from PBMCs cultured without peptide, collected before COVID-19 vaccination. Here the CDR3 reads CASSKVDGGTEAFF. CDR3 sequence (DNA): TGTGCCAGCAGCAAAGTTGACGGTGGCACTGAAGCTTTCTTT.